Each of the 26 T cell receptor beta chains below was sequenced from the same sample in a study of blood T cell repertoires in COVID-19. The assay was immunoSEQ multiplex PCR, and TCRdb's table has in-frame clones only and misses some. This sample carries around 140,000 clones, roughly 90% of them seen once, and the ten largest clones take less than 0.95%. The sample consisted of peripheral blood. All receptors derive from a woman aged 45-65 years with acute or convalescent COVID-19.

V usage is TRBV7-3 and J usage is TRBJ1-1, with a weak D call TRBD1 (6 bases). V was cut by 7 bases and J by 1 base, with 13 bases left in between. The germline V gene encodes CDR1 SGHTA and CDR2 FQGTGA. The CDR3 is made up of 14 amino acids. The CDR3 loop reads CASTPGHSNTEAFF. Here the CDR3 DNA reads TGTGCCAGCACCCCGGGACACTCGAACACTGAAGCTTTCTTT. The whole variable domain, filled in from reference TRBV7-3 and TRBJ1-1, reads GAGVSQTPSNKVTEKGKYVELRCDPISGHTALYWYRQSLGQGPEFLIYFQGTGAADDSGLPNDRFFAVRPEGSVSTLKIQRTERGDSAVYLCASTPGHSNTEAFFGQGTRLTVV.

CDR3 loop: CSVVVVEETQYF. The CDR3 nucleotides are TGCAGCGTTGTGGTCGTAGAAGAGACCCAGTACTTC. The chain has TRBV29-1 and TRBJ2-5; no clear D gene. Per the germline V gene, CDR1 is SQVTM and CDR2 is ANQGSEA. Trimming cost V 4 bases and J 3 bases, with 9 bases left between them. The CDR3 loop spans 12 amino acids.

This clone occurred once. The chain uses TRBV27 and TRBJ1-1, with unresolved D. The CDR3 runs to 14 residues. V lost 5 bases to trimming and J lost 3 bases, with 13 bases between them. Germline V CDR1 and CDR2: MNHEY, SMNVEV (reference sequence). The CDR3 DNA reads as TGTGCCAGCAGTCACTATCATAAAGACACTGAAGCTTTCTTT. This encodes CASSHYHKDTEAFF.

V gene TRBV5-6 combines with J gene TRBJ1-2, with no clear D. V lost 2 bases and J 6 bases, leaving 11 bases between the germline ends. CDR1 and CDR2 (germline): SGHDT, YYEEEE. The CDR3 covers 13 residues. CDR3 loop: CASSFTNSNGYTF. The DNA of the CDR3 is TGTGCCAGCAGCTTCACCAACTCAAATGGCTACACCTTC.

This clone was seen just once. The rearrangement joins TRBV9 to TRBJ2-1; 10 bases fit TRBD2. The CDR3 has 18 residues. Germline CDR1 reads SGDLS; CDR2 reads YYNGEE. Trimming at V came to 0 bases and at J to 7 bases, leaving 13 bases not matched to a gene. The CDR3 DNA sequence: TGTGCCAGCAGCGTAGAACCCAGCGGGGGGGCATTATGGAATGAGCAGTTCTTC. It translates to CASSVEPSGGALWNEQFF.

The gene calls are TRBV7-9 and TRBJ2-2; 9 bases match TRBD1. Trimming took 5 bases from V and 7 from J; bases not matched to a gene: 8. The CDR3 is 15 amino acids. Germline V gene data show CDR1 as SEHNR and CDR2 as FQNEAQ (reference sequence). The CDR3 loop reads CASSPQTGGVGELFF. For the CDR3, the DNA is TGTGCCAGCAGCCCTCAGACAGGGGGAGTCGGGGAGCTGTTTTTT.

V usage is TRBV11-2 and J usage is TRBJ1-4; 9 positions match TRBD1. V lost 4 bases, J lost 5 bases, and 8 bases stayed unmatched. The CDR3 extends over 16 amino acids. CDR1 is SGHAT and CDR2 is FQNNGV in the germline V gene. The CDR3 protein is CASSSAWTGANEKLFF. CDR3 bases: TGTGCCAGCAGCTCCGCTTGGACAGGGGCGAATGAAAAACTGTTTTTT.

V gene TRBV30 combines with J gene TRBJ2-2; weak D call: TRBD2 (6 bases). This CDR3 has 14 amino acids. V lost 8 bases and J lost 0, with 13 bases in between. Germline V gene sequence: CDR1 GTSNPN, CDR2 SVGIG (reference sequence). The CDR3: CAGGGGPNTGELFF. The CDR3 region has the DNA TGTGCCGGCGGCGGAGGGCCGAACACCGGGGAGCTGTTTTTT.

The rearrangement joins TRBV4-1 to TRBJ1-6; 7 positions match TRBD1. The ends lost 0 bases at V and 13 bases at J; junction bases unmatched: 9. The V gene's germline CDR1 is MGHRA and CDR2 YSYEKL. The CDR3 has 15 amino acids. The CDR3 loop reads CASSQDPGPRGPLHF. CDR3 nucleotide sequence: TGCGCCAGCAGCCAAGATCCGGGCCCCAGGGGGCCCCTCCACTTT.

The V and J genes are TRBV5-1 and TRBJ2-7, with D perhaps TRBD2 (5 bases). CDR1 and CDR2 (germline): SGHRS, YFSETQ. This CDR3 contains 13 residues. V gave up 4 bases and J gave up 5 bases, with 13 bases separating them. For the CDR3, the DNA is TGCGCCAGCAGCCAAATACTAGGGAACGAGCAGTACTTC. Encoded protein: CASSQILGNEQYF. Full variable domain (missing parts from reference TRBV5-1 and TRBJ2-7): KAGVTQTPRYLIKTRGQQVTLSCSPISGHRSVSWYQQTPGQGLQFLFEYFSETQRNKGNFPGRFSGRQFSNSRSEMNVSTLELGDSALYLCASSQILGNEQYFGPGTRLTVT.

The V and J genes are TRBV29-1 and TRBJ1-2, with a possible D match to TRBD1 (6 bases). Per the germline V gene, CDR1 is SQVTM and CDR2 is ANQGSEA. V was clipped by 3 bases and J by 7 bases, with 12 bases between them. The CDR3 totals 12 residues. The CDR3 here is CSVDGGKSGYTF. The CDR3 nucleotides read TGCAGCGTTGATGGGGGCAAGAGTGGCTACACCTTC.

J is TRBJ2-7 and V is TRBV5-1; the match to TRBD2 covers 12 bases. Looked up from germline, CDR1 is SGHRS and CDR2 is YFSETQ. The trim removed 5 bases at V and 9 bases at J, leaving 6 bases unmatched. This CDR3 comprises 13 residues. For the CDR3, the DNA is TGCGCCAGCAGGTCCGGGACTAGCGGGTGGCAGTACTTC. Residues: CASRSGTSGWQYF.

The rearrangement links TRBV29-1 to TRBJ1-1; D unclear. Germline V gene data show CDR1 as SQVTM and CDR2 as ANQGSEA. The CDR3 is 11 amino acids. The ends were cut back, 7 bases at V and 6 bases at J, with 12 bases in the middle. In DNA form, the CDR3 reads TGCAGCGACCGAGGTTCCTCTGAAGCTTTCTTT. This translates into CSDRGSSEAFF.

This chain joins TRBV7-3 and TRBJ2-1; 9 bases line up with TRBD1. Losses at the gene ends were 6 bases for V and 4 bases for J; bases not matched to a gene: 7. CDR3 size: 15 residues. The V gene's germline CDR1 is SGHTA and CDR2 FQGTGA. CDR3 coding DNA: TGTGCCAGCAGTTTTCCGGGACAGGGTTACAATGAGCAGTTCTTC. Encoded protein: CASSFPGQGYNEQFF.

This chain's CDR3 is CASSSSGTSYEQYF. Written as DNA, the CDR3 is TGTGCCAGCAGCTCAAGCGGGACCTCCTACGAGCAGTACTTC. The chain employs TRBV7-2 and TRBJ2-7, with 7 positions matching TRBD2. The CDR3 loop spans 14 amino acids. Germline CDR1 SGHTA, CDR2 FQGNSA. V trimming: 4 bases; J trimming: 0 bases; junction bases outside the gene matches: 3.

The chain carries TRBV10-3 and TRBJ2-7, with 10 positions matching TRBD2. Trimming at V came to 2 bases and at J to 3 bases, leaving 4 bases not matched to a gene. Germline values: CDR1 ENHRY, CDR2 SYGVKD. The length of the CDR3 is 15 residues. The CDR3 here is CAISEGSGRNYEQYF. The CDR3 coding sequence is TGTGCCATCAGTGAGGGTAGCGGGAGGAACTACGAGCAGTACTTC.

This chain links TRBV11-2 with TRBJ2-2; no clear D gene. Per germline, CDR1 SGHAT and CDR2 FQNNGV. There are 15 residues in the CDR3. Trimming cost V 1 base and J 7 bases, with 13 bases left between them. As DNA, the CDR3 is TGTGCCAGCAGCTTAGTCTTTGGTTCAGACGGGGAGCTGTTTTTT. Translated, it gives CASSLVFGSDGELFF.

The chain combines TRBV21-1 with TRBJ1-2. TRBV21-1 is assigned pseudogene status. The CDR3 length is 16 residues. In nucleotides, the CDR3 is TGTGCCAGCAGCAAAGAAGGCGGGGGGCGGGCCTATGGCTACACCTTC. It yields the protein CASSKEGGGRAYGYTF.

The V and J genes are TRBV6-1 and TRBJ1-5; 8 bases match TRBD1. V shed 6 bases, J shed 4 bases, and the junction held 11 bases outside the gene matches. Germline CDR1 MNHNS, CDR2 SASEGT. The CDR3 extends over 16 amino acids. CDR3 sequence reads: CASRETDRGRNQPQHF. The CDR3 DNA reads TGTGCCAGCAGGGAAACAGACAGGGGACGAAATCAGCCCCAGCATTTT.

The genes are TRBV1 and TRBJ1-1; TRBD1 is taken as the D call from the table, unchecked against the DNA. TRBV1 is a known pseudogene. There are 14 residues in the CDR3. The CDR3 DNA follows: TGCACCAGCAGCCAATCGTCAGGGGACACTGAAGCTTTCTTT. Its protein is CTSSQSSGDTEAFF.

The chain carries TRBV7-2 and TRBJ2-2; D may be TRBD1 (6 bases). In germline, CDR1 is SGHTA, CDR2 FQGNSA. V was pared by 6 bases and J by 2 bases, with 10 bases between. The CDR3 loop spans 14 amino acids. The CDR3 sequence is CASRRDTNTGELFF. The CDR3 DNA follows: TGTGCCAGCAGGAGGGACACCAACACCGGGGAGCTGTTTTTT.

The genes are TRBV11-2 and TRBJ2-5; no clear D gene. The CDR3 spans 13 residues. Germline V gene sequence: CDR1 SGHAT, CDR2 FQNNGV. V lost 2 bases, J lost 3 bases, and 7 bases lay in between. CDR3 region: CASSLFVEETQYF. The DNA of the CDR3 is TGTGCCAGCAGCTTATTTGTCGAAGAGACCCAGTACTTC.

V usage is TRBV12-5 and J usage is TRBJ1-1; 7 bases align to TRBD1. The V and J ends lost 7 bases and 2 bases, in that order; junction bases with no gene match: 7. CDR3 length equals 14 residues. The V gene's germline CDR1 is LGHNT and CDR2 FRNRAP. CDR3 in DNA: TGTGCTAGTGTAAGGGACAGATCTAACACTGAAGCTTTCTTT. This encodes CASVRDRSNTEAFF.

The rearrangement uses TRBV4-2 and TRBJ2-6, with a weak D call TRBD2 (7 bases). The CDR3 is made up of 17 amino acids. CDR1 and CDR2 (germline): LGHNA, YNFKEQ. Trimming pared 0 bases from V and 0 bases from J, leaving 9 bases between. CDR3 sequence: CASSQEGGRSGANVLTF. CDR3 nucleotides: TGTGCCAGCAGCCAAGAGGGGGGGCGCTCTGGGGCCAACGTCCTGACTTTC.

This chain links TRBV18 with TRBJ2-7; a weak D match, TRBD2 (5 bases). Germline lookup yields CDR1 KGHSH and CDR2 LQKENI. Trimming took off 2 bases at V and 2 bases at J, with 10 bases between the two ends. This CDR3 has 14 amino acids. The CDR3 DNA sequence: TGTGCCAGCTCACCAAATAGACTAACCTACGAGCAGTACTTC. Translating gives CASSPNRLTYEQYF.

This chain joins TRBV9 and TRBJ2-7, with TRBD2 matching over 9 bases. J was trimmed by 4 bases and V by 4 bases; bases with no gene match: 12. CDR1 SGDLS and CDR2 YYNGEE come from the germline V gene. This CDR3 contains 16 residues. The CDR3 spells CASSPLAGSSGYEQYF. The CDR3 DNA reads as TGTGCCAGCAGCCCGCTAGCGGGGAGCTCGGGGTACGAGCAGTACTTC.